This T cell receptor (beta chain) was recovered during a study of T cells in tuberculosis. Study-wide background: A South African cohort included IGRA-negative adolescents, latently infected IGRA-positive adolescents and adults with active tuberculosis. General study findings and limits: Smaller distances to GMM-specific TCRs suggested their expansion in active tuberculosis. Selection depended on which cryopreserved specimens were available.

As for this clone: Its antigen is still unknown.

The CDR3 has 14 amino acids. Trimming took off 6 bases at V and 2 bases at J, with 15 bases between the two ends. Germline lookup yields CDR1 GTSNPN and CDR2 SVGIG (reference sequence). The method was immunoSEQ multiplex PCR; TCRdb's version includes in-frame clones alone and lacks a portion of them. The repertoire has about 49,000 clones, 90% to 95% of them found once; the top ten carry over 1.1%. Time point meaning: new active TB diagnosis, blood taken before or within 7 days of starting treatment. Positive smear microscopy and/or M. tuberculosis culture confirmed active disease. The chain carries TRBV30 and TRBJ2-3; D may be TRBD2 (6 bases). The starting material was PBMCs, obtained at tuberculosis diagnosis. The source of this sequence is an adult with tuberculosis. CDR3 in amino acids: CACFRRGLTDTQYF. The CDR3 coding sequence is TGTGCCTGTTTTAGGAGGGGACTCACAGATACGCAGTATTTT.